These T cell receptor beta chains were read from a single sample in a study of T-cell memory formation after mild COVID-19. TCRdb independently ran MiXCR on the 5' RACE reads; one entry per CDR3 protein. The data contain 100,000 to 150,000 distinct CDR3 sequences, roughly 6% of them singletons. The sequenced sample consisted of PBMCs or a T cell subset sorted from them (not recorded which). These TCRs come from an adult woman who had mild COVID-19 (a few samples of this study predate the infection). Cell type and time point are not known. The CDR3 runs from the conserved cysteine through the conserved F or W. A D gene is named only where the DNA matches it firmly. Not all rows give a size; the values are once, few, many and, for expanded clones, a class.

d_call	clone_size	v_call	j_call	cdr3_aa	cdr3_nt
.	few	TRBV5-1	TRBJ2-5	CASSSQDRRIGETQYF	TGCGCCAGCAGCTCCCAGGACAGACGGATAGGAGAGACCCAGTACTTC
.	few	TRBV4-2	TRBJ1-2	CASSQDGRTYGYTF	TGTGCCAGCAGCCAAGATGGGCGGACCTATGGCTACACCTTC
TRBD2	many	TRBV29-1	TRBJ2-3	CSAIERGHTDTQYF	TGCAGCGCCATCGAGCGGGGGCACACAGATACGCAGTATTTT
.	many	TRBV7-9	TRBJ2-3	CASSLTPSTDTQYF	TGTGCCAGCAGTCTTACCCCTAGCACAGATACGCAGTATTTT
TRBD2	few	TRBV5-5	TRBJ2-2	CASSPTSAYTGELFF	TGTGCCAGCAGTCCGACTAGCGCCTACACCGGGGAGCTGTTTTTT
.	many	TRBV6-1	TRBJ2-5	CASSGQISAETQYF	TGTGCCAGCAGTGGACAGATCTCGGCGGAGACCCAGTACTTC
.	many	TRBV10-3	TRBJ2-5	CAISAGAQETQYF	TGTGCCATCAGTGCGGGGGCTCAAGAGACCCAGTACTTC
.	.	TRBV10-3	TRBJ2-5	CATRDSQAGETQYF	TGTGCCACCCGAGACAGCCAGGCAGGGGAGACCCAGTACTTC
.	.	TRBV20-1	TRBJ1-2	CSAKPTDRPYGYTF	TGCAGTGCTAAACCCACGGACCGACCGTATGGCTACACCTTC
TRBD1	.	TRBV12-3/TRBV12-4	TRBJ1-6	CASSGQGAIKSPLHF	TGTGCCAGCAGCGGACAGGGGGCAATAAAGTCACCCCTCCACTTT
.	many	TRBV9	TRBJ2-4	CASSPGTIQYF	TGTGCCAGCAGCCCCGGAACGATTCAGTACTTC
TRBD2	few	TRBV5-1	TRBJ2-7	CASSPGLAGPTYEQYF	TGCGCCAGCAGCCCGGGACTAGCGGGTCCAACCTACGAGCAGTACTTC
TRBD1	.	TRBV2	TRBJ2-3	CASRPSPGGFPTGDTQYF	TGTGCCAGCAGGCCCTCGCCAGGGGGCTTCCCAACGGGAGATACGCAGTATTTT
.	.	TRBV7-3	TRBJ2-1	CASSLSVRYNEQFF	TGTGCCAGCAGCTTATCTGTCAGATACAATGAGCAGTTCTTC
TRBD2	few	TRBV7-2	TRBJ2-3	CASSSTGTTDPDTQYF	TGTGCCAGCAGCTCGACCGGGACTACCGATCCAGATACGCAGTATTTT
.	few	TRBV9	TRBJ2-3	CASSVDAGTDTQYF	TGTGCCAGCAGCGTAGACGCAGGCACAGATACGCAGTATTTT
.	many	TRBV6-6	TRBJ1-2	CASSYSTGSRSNYGYTF	TGTGCCAGCAGTTACTCTACAGGGAGCCGAAGTAACTATGGCTACACCTTC
.	many	TRBV7-6	TRBJ2-7	CASSLGVTAYEQYF	TGTGCCAGCAGCTTAGGCGTCACGGCCTACGAGCAGTACTTC
.	few	TRBV5-1	TRBJ1-2	CASSQSTGSLNYGYTF	TGCGCCAGCAGCCAGTCGACAGGCTCCTTAAACTATGGCTACACCTTC
.	few	TRBV18	TRBJ2-5	CASSPRELIETQYF	TGTGCCAGCTCGCCCCGGGAACTAATAGAGACCCAGTACTTC
.	.	TRBV5-1	TRBJ2-7	CASTTGSWGEQYF	TGCGCCAGCACCACGGGGAGTTGGGGCGAGCAGTACTTC
.	few	TRBV19	TRBJ1-3	CASSIASTRLFSGNTIYF	TGTGCCAGTAGTATAGCGTCAACTCGGCTTTTCTCTGGAAACACCATATATTTT
.	many	TRBV3-1	TRBJ2-1	CASSQDFQGKENEQFF	TGTGCCAGCAGCCAAGATTTTCAGGGAAAGGAGAATGAGCAGTTCTTC
.	few	TRBV12-3/TRBV12-4	TRBJ1-1	CASRGRWGGDTEAFF	TGTGCCAGCAGAGGAAGGTGGGGGGGTGACACTGAAGCTTTCTTT
.	.	TRBV4-3	TRBJ2-4	CASSQGGTAKNIQYF	TGCGCCAGCAGCCAAGGGGGGACAGCCAAAAACATTCAGTACTTC
.	many	TRBV12-3/TRBV12-4	TRBJ1-4	CASSLARPEEKLFF	TGTGCCAGCAGTTTAGCTCGGCCGGAAGAAAAACTGTTTTTT
.	many	TRBV11-2	TRBJ2-5	CASSLSETQYF	TGTGCCAGCAGCTTGTCGGAGACCCAGTACTTC
TRBD2	few	TRBV5-1	TRBJ2-5	CASSHQPAGGQETQYF	TGCGCCAGCAGCCACCAGCCAGCGGGGGGACAAGAGACCCAGTACTTC
.	.	TRBV5-1	TRBJ1-3	CASSLEGGLGNTIYF	TGCGCCAGCAGCTTGGAAGGCGGCCTTGGAAACACCATATATTTT
.	many	TRBV5-1	TRBJ2-2	CASSQDSTGELFF	TGCGCCAGCTCACAGGACAGCACCGGGGAGCTGTTTTTT
.	.	TRBV30	TRBJ2-2	CAWRRRGVTGELFF	TGTGCCTGGCGACGGAGGGGGGTCACCGGGGAGCTGTTTTTT
TRBD2	many	TRBV7-2	TRBJ2-1	CASSSGLAGVDEQFF	TGTGCCAGCAGCTCGGGACTAGCGGGGGTCGATGAGCAGTTCTTC
.	many	TRBV7-6	TRBJ2-1	CASSPILGHTKNEQFF	TGTGCCAGCAGCCCCATACTGGGCCACACTAAGAATGAGCAGTTCTTC
.	many	TRBV29-1	TRBJ2-2	CSGGQHTGELFF	TGCAGCGGGGGTCAGCACACCGGGGAGCTGTTTTTT
.	many	TRBV21-1	TRBJ2-7	CASSPEAGTYEQYF	TGTGCCAGCAGCCCGGAAGCCGGGACCTACGAGCAGTACTTC
.	few	TRBV14	TRBJ2-7	CASSQEAGALSYEQYF	TGTGCCAGCAGCCAAGAGGCGGGCGCCTTGTCCTACGAGCAGTACTTC
.	.	TRBV9	TRBJ2-7	CASSATEGITREQYF	TGTGCCAGCAGCGCTACCGAGGGGATAACTCGGGAGCAGTACTTC
TRBD2	few	TRBV2	TRBJ2-5	CASRRGLAGYQETQYF	TGTGCCAGCAGAAGAGGACTAGCGGGGTATCAAGAGACCCAGTACTTC
.	.	TRBV20-1	TRBJ1-1	CSARDRGDGEAFF	TGCAGTGCTAGAGATCGGGGGGACGGGGAAGCTTTCTTT
.	many	TRBV5-1	TRBJ2-3	CASSSSRDTQYF	TGCGCCAGCAGCTCCTCCAGGGATACGCAGTATTTT
.	many	TRBV2	TRBJ2-1	CASSENNEQFF	TGTGCCAGCAGCGAGAACAATGAGCAGTTCTTC
.	.	TRBV12-3/TRBV12-4	TRBJ2-5	CASRRTVQETQYF	TGTGCCAGCCGCAGGACAGTCCAAGAGACCCAGTACTTC
TRBD2	many	TRBV24-1	TRBJ2-1	CATSDSFGRETYNEQFF	TGTGCCACCAGTGACTCCTTCGGGAGGGAAACCTACAATGAGCAGTTCTTC
.	.	TRBV28	TRBJ2-7	CASSSGAGSASYEQYF	TGTGCCAGCAGCTCAGGCGCAGGTTCGGCCTCCTACGAGCAGTACTTC
TRBD1	.	TRBV24-1	TRBJ2-1	CATRQTGGRGNEQFF	TGTGCCACCAGGCAGACAGGGGGCAGGGGCAATGAGCAGTTCTTC
.	.	TRBV7-2	TRBJ2-3	CASSSYRSTDTQYF	TGTGCCAGCAGCTCATACCGAAGCACAGATACGCAGTATTTT